A selection of T cell receptor beta chains follows, all from one sample in a study of blood T cell repertoires in COVID-19. Data came from immunoSEQ multiplex PCR; TCRdb stores just in-frame clones and leaves some out. Among roughly 230,000 clones, around nine tenths were seen once, and the ten largest hold approximately 7.3%. The specimen was PBMCs or T cells enriched from blood (not recorded which). Every receptor here comes from a man aged 30 to 39 in a cohort exposed to, infected with or recovered from COVID-19 (not recorded which). The CDR3 runs from the conserved cysteine through the conserved F or W. The D gene is left open where the match is weak. Expanded clones get a size class; other rows say once, few or many, or leave the size out.

- | 16 | TRBJ2-7 | TRBV7-6 | TRBD2 | CASSRTRTSGPYEQYF | TGTGCCAGCAGCCGCACTAGGACTAGCGGGCCCTACGAGCAGTACTTC
- | 14 | TRBJ2-7 | TRBV10-2 | TRBD2 | CASRASGRGYEQYF | TGCGCCAGCAGGGCTAGCGGGAGGGGCTACGAGCAGTACTTC
once | 14 | TRBJ1-1 | TRBV29-1 | - | CSVKGVRFATEAFF | TGCAGCGTTAAGGGGGTAAGGTTCGCCACTGAAGCTTTCTTT
few | 15 | TRBJ2-3 | TRBV19 | - | CASSMVREYTDTQYF | TGTGCCAGTAGTATGGTTCGGGAATACACAGATACGCAGTATTTT
- | 16 | TRBJ1-6 | TRBV9 | - | CASSISGSSYNSPLHF | TGTGCCAGCAGCATATCAGGAAGCTCCTATAATTCACCCCTCCACTTT
once | 14 | TRBJ2-5 | TRBV7-2 | - | CASSLHSTKETQYF | TGTGCCAGCAGCTTACACAGTACCAAAGAGACCCAGTACTTC
- | 16 | TRBJ2-1 | TRBV27 | - | CASSPQLANVIYEQFF | TGTGCCAGCAGTCCCCAGCTAGCGAATGTCATTTATGAGCAGTTCTTC
- | 16 | TRBJ2-2 | TRBV19 | TRBD2 | CASSMTSGRAGGELFF | TGTGCCAGTAGTATGACTAGCGGGAGGGCCGGCGGGGAGCTGTTTTTT
- | 14 | TRBJ1-5 | TRBV15 | - | CATSGRRENQPQHF | TGTGCCACCAGCGGACGACGGGAAAATCAGCCCCAGCATTTT
- | 17 | TRBJ2-7 | TRBV4-3 | - | CASSQRMGQGVPYEQYF | TGCGCCAGCAGCCAGAGAATGGGCCAGGGCGTTCCCTACGAGCAGTACTTC
- | 17 | TRBJ1-1 | TRBV18 | TRBD1 | CASSPRGDRTLNTEAFF | TGTGCCAGCTCACCACGAGGGGACAGGACCTTGAACACTGAAGCTTTCTTT
- | 15 | TRBJ2-4 | TRBV7-2 | - | CASTSELGAKNIQYF | TGTGCCAGCACCTCAGAACTCGGGGCCAAAAACATTCAGTACTTC
once | 16 | TRBJ1-3 | TRBV5-4 | - | CASSPRSGQSGNTIYF | TGTGCCAGCAGCCCTAGATCGGGACAATCTGGAAACACCATATATTTT
- | 12 | TRBJ1-2 | TRBV12-3/TRBV12-4 | - | CASSLDSYGYTF | TGTGCCAGCAGTTTAGACAGCTATGGCTACACCTTC
- | 13 | TRBJ2-7 | TRBV28 | - | CASREQGTYEQYF | TGTGCCAGCCGGGAACAGGGGACTTACGAGCAGTACTTC
- | 15 | TRBJ1-5 | TRBV5-1 | - | CASSLLGADNQPQHF | TGCGCCAGCAGCTTGCTTGGGGCAGACAATCAGCCCCAGCATTTT
- | 14 | TRBJ1-1 | TRBV4-3 | - | CASSRGQGGTEAFF | TGCGCCAGCAGCCGAGGGCAGGGAGGGACTGAAGCTTTCTTT
- | 15 | TRBJ2-5 | TRBV24-1 | - | CATRSGGNYQETQYF | TGTGCCACCAGGAGTGGCGGGAATTACCAAGAGACCCAGTACTTC
- | 12 | TRBJ2-1 | TRBV7-2 | - | CASSLDGLERFF | TGTGCCAGCAGCTTAGATGGTCTAGAGAGGTTCTTC
- | 14 | TRBJ2-2 | TRBV19 | - | CASSMGLNTGELFF | TGTGCCAGTAGTATGGGCTTGAACACCGGGGAGCTGTTTTTT
- | 17 | TRBJ2-1 | TRBV10-3 | TRBD2 | CAISESNRGLAGTEQFF | TGTGCCATCAGTGAGTCCAACCGGGGACTAGCGGGTACTGAGCAGTTCTTC
- | 17 | TRBJ2-5 | TRBV19 | TRBD2 | CASSTRTSGRARETQYF | TGTGCCAGTAGTACCCGTACTAGCGGGAGGGCCAGAGAGACCCAGTACTTC
- | 20 | TRBJ1-6 | TRBV4-1 | - | CASSQDRGSALASYNSPLHF | TGCGCCAGCAGCCAAGATCGCGGAAGTGCTTTGGCATCCTATAATTCACCCCTCCACTTT
- | 15 | TRBJ2-2 | TRBV18 | - | CASSPSVQVTGELFF | TGTGCCAGCTCACCATCGGTCCAGGTCACCGGGGAGCTGTTTTTT
- | 15 | TRBJ1-1 | TRBV7-9 | TRBD1 | CASSRAGGMNAEAFF | TGTGCCAGCAGTCGGGCAGGGGGTATGAACGCTGAAGCTTTCTTT
- | 15 | TRBJ2-1 | TRBV7-2 | - | CASTTAGVTYNEQFF | TGTGCCAGCACTACTGCGGGTGTCACCTACAATGAGCAGTTCTTC
- | 16 | TRBJ2-1 | TRBV25-1 | - | CASSEFEIAAYNEQFF | TGTGCCAGCAGTGAATTTGAGATAGCGGCCTACAATGAGCAGTTCTTC
- | 16 | TRBJ2-4 | TRBV28 | - | CASSSTSLIAKNIQYF | TGTGCCAGCAGTAGTACTAGCCTCATAGCCAAAAACATTCAGTACTTC
- | 14 | TRBJ2-7 | TRBV9 | - | CASSVGGKVNEQYF | TGTGCCAGCAGCGTAGGAGGAAAAGTAAACGAGCAGTACTTC
once | 16 | TRBJ1-5 | TRBV21-1 | - | CASSKGSREGNQPQHF | TGTGCCAGCAGCAAAGGGAGCAGGGAGGGCAATCAGCCCCAGCATTTT
- | 12 | TRBJ1-1 | TRBV2 | - | CASIRENSEAFF | TGTGCCAGCATACGAGAGAACTCTGAAGCTTTCTTT